Listed below are T cell receptor beta chains from one sample, sequenced in a study of T cells in Graves' hyperthyroidism and ophthalmopathy. Each CDR3 protein gets one entry after TCRdb re-called the multiplex PCR reads with MiXCR. The sample holds fewer than 600,000 distinct CDR3 sequences; roughly an eighth are singletons and the top ten take over 15%. Sequencing input: blood. The receptor source for this set is a woman in her late teens or twenties with Graves' hyperthyroidism. Both conserved end residues are part of each CDR3. The D gene is left open where the match is weak. A clone size is listed for some rows: how often the clone was seen (once, few, many), or a class if it is expanded.

J gene,clone size,D gene,V gene,CDR3 DNA,CDR3 protein
TRBJ2-1,many,TRBD2,TRBV7-3,TGTGCCAGCAGCCCCGCGGGGACTAACAATGAGCAGTTCTTC,CASSPAGTNNEQFF
TRBJ1-2,-,-,TRBV5-4,TGTGCCAGCAGCGGGAATGGGGGGCTGGGCTATGGCTACACCTTC,CASSGNGGLGYGYTF
TRBJ2-5,many,-,TRBV2,TGTGCCAGCAGTTGGGACACCTCGGAGACCCAGTACTTC,CASSWDTSETQYF
TRBJ2-3,-,-,TRBV20-1,TGCAGTGTCCTTAGAGATACGCAGTATTTT,CSVLRDTQYF
TRBJ2-1,-,TRBD1,TRBV30,TGTGCCTGGAGTGGGGACAGGGCATACAATGAGCAGTTCTTC,CAWSGDRAYNEQFF
TRBJ2-3,many,TRBD2,TRBV6-5,TGTGCCAGCAGTTACACCGGACTAGCGGTAACCACAGATACGCAGTATTTT,CASSYTGLAVTTDTQYF
TRBJ1-6,few,-,TRBV25-1,TGTGCCAGCAGTGAGCAGGGCCATGGTAATTCACCCCTCCACTTT,CASSEQGHGNSPLHF
TRBJ1-3,many,-,TRBV6-1,TGTGCCAGCAGTGAACACGGCGGCAACTCTGGAAACACCATATATTTT,CASSEHGGNSGNTIYF
TRBJ1-3,few,-,TRBV15,TGTGCCACCCTTAGGGGAAACACCATATATTTT,CATLRGNTIYF
TRBJ2-5,many,TRBD2,TRBV28,TGTGCCAGCAGTTTAGAGCGGGAGAGGAGGGAGACCCAGTACTTC,CASSLERERRETQYF
TRBJ2-1,-,-,TRBV20-1,TGCAGTGCTAGAGATCTGGAGGGAGAGGGCAATGAGCAGTTCTTC,CSARDLEGEGNEQFF
TRBJ1-4,many,-,TRBV12-5,TGTGCTAGTGGTTTGGGCGTGAGTGAAAAACTGTTTTTT,CASGLGVSEKLFF
TRBJ1-5,many,-,TRBV7-2,TGTGCCAGCAGCTTAGCGGGAGACGGTCAGCCCCAGCATTTT,CASSLAGDGQPQHF
TRBJ1-5,many,-,TRBV19,TGTGCCAGTAGTATAGCATTTGAGGGACATAGCAATCAGCCCCAGCATTTT,CASSIAFEGHSNQPQHF
TRBJ2-5,many,-,TRBV24-1,TGTGCCACCAGTGATTTGGACGACAGCCGGGAGACCCAGTACTTC,CATSDLDDSRETQYF
TRBJ2-1,many,-,TRBV12-3/TRBV12-4,TGTGCCAGCAGTTTAGCAAGACAGATATACAATGAGCAGTTCTTC,CASSLARQIYNEQFF
TRBJ2-1,many,TRBD2,TRBV11-3,TGTGCCAGCAGCGAAAGATTCGGACTAGTCGATGAGCAGTTCTTC,CASSERFGLVDEQFF
TRBJ1-1,many,-,TRBV30,TGTGCCTGGAGTGTACTATTGGGAACTGAAGCTTTCTTT,CAWSVLLGTEAFF
TRBJ1-2,many,-,TRBV30,TGTGCCTGGACCCGGGACGGCCAGACCTATGGCTACACCTTC,CAWTRDGQTYGYTF
TRBJ2-3,many,-,TRBV5-1,TGCGCCAGCCGGCAGGGAACGGAGCCCACAGATACGCAGTATTTT,CASRQGTEPTDTQYF
TRBJ1-6,many,-,TRBV19,TGTGCCAGTAGTGCTGACAGTCCCAATTCACCCCTCCACTTT,CASSADSPNSPLHF
TRBJ2-1,-,TRBD2,TRBV3-1,TGTGCCAGCAGCCAAGATAGGACTAGCGGGAGGTCGAGTGAGCAGTTCTTC,CASSQDRTSGRSSEQFF
TRBJ2-7,-,-,TRBV25-1,TGTGCCAGCAGTCCCTCAAGACTAGGCATGCGGGAGCAGTACTTC,CASSPSRLGMREQYF
TRBJ2-7,-,-,TRBV28,TGCGCCAGCAGCCAAGCGGGCCCTGGCTACGAGCAGTACTTC,CASSQAGPGYEQYF
TRBJ1-2,-,-,TRBV28,TGTGCCAGCAGTTTGGGTGGTCAGGGTCGTCCAACAAACAATGGCTACACCTTC,CASSLGGQGRPTNNGYTF
TRBJ2-4,-,-,TRBV4-1,TGCGCCAGCAGCCAAGATTCATGGCAGGGCAAAAACATTCAGTACTTC,CASSQDSWQGKNIQYF
TRBJ2-1,-,TRBD2,TRBV29-1,TGCAGCGTCGACGGGACTAGCGGGAGCCATAGGCAGTTCTTC,CSVDGTSGSHRQFF
TRBJ2-7,-,TRBD1,TRBV28,TGTGCCAGCAGTTCGCGACCGGGACAGGGAGTCTACGAGCAGTACTTC,CASSSRPGQGVYEQYF
TRBJ2-7,many,TRBD2,TRBV5-1,TGCGCCAGCAGCCCGCCAACTAGCGGGTCCTCCTACGAGCAGTACTTC,CASSPPTSGSSYEQYF
TRBJ1-6,few,-,TRBV7-9,TGTGCCAGCAGCCCCCCCGGGGGGCTGGCCAATTCACCCCTCCACTTT,CASSPPGGLANSPLHF
TRBJ2-3,few,TRBD2,TRBV6-2/TRBV6-3,TGTGCCAGCAGTTACTCGATACTAGCGGGAGGGAAAGATACGCAGTATTTT,CASSYSILAGGKDTQYF
TRBJ2-3,-,TRBD2,TRBV7-8,TGTGCCAGCAGCTTAGGTCTAGCGGAGGGGAGTACGCAGTATTTT,CASSLGLAEGSTQYF
TRBJ1-3,many,-,TRBV7-9,TGTGCCAGCAGCAATACGGTGGACTCTGGAAACACCATATATTTT,CASSNTVDSGNTIYF
TRBJ2-7,many,TRBD2,TRBV30,TGTGCCTGGCTGACTAGCGGGATATCAAGGGAGCAGTACTTC,CAWLTSGISREQYF
TRBJ2-2,many,-,TRBV2,TGTGCCAGCAGGGTAGGGCGAAACACCGGGGAGCTGTTTTTT,CASRVGRNTGELFF
TRBJ2-3,many,-,TRBV7-9,TGTGCCAGCATCCCGGGACTGGTCACAGATACGCAGTATTTT,CASIPGLVTDTQYF
TRBJ2-1,many,-,TRBV12-3/TRBV12-4,TGTGCCAGCAGTTCTGGGGCAGGTGGGACAAATGAGCAGTTCTTC,CASSSGAGGTNEQFF
TRBJ2-2,many,-,TRBV13,TGTGCCAGCAGCCCATGGGAGTCGCGCACCGGGGAGCTGTTTTTT,CASSPWESRTGELFF
TRBJ1-5,-,-,TRBV29-1,TGCAGCGGCCAATCAAGGGAGCCCCAGCATTTT,CSGQSREPQHF
TRBJ1-5,many,TRBD1,TRBV20-1,TGCAGTGCTCCTCGGACAGGGGAGGTTTGGAGCAATCAGCCCCAGCATTTT,CSAPRTGEVWSNQPQHF
TRBJ2-1,many,TRBD2,TRBV20-1,TGCAGTGGGGTAGGACTAGCTCCAAATGAGCAGTTCTTC,CSGVGLAPNEQFF
TRBJ2-1,few,TRBD2,TRBV14,TGTGCCAGCAGCAATAGCGGGAGGTGGGGTGAGCAGTTCTTC,CASSNSGRWGEQFF
TRBJ2-1,many,-,TRBV7-8,TGTGCCAGCAGCTTAGGCGGCGCCCAAGGGCGTGAGCAGTTCTTC,CASSLGGAQGREQFF
TRBJ1-2,few,TRBD1,TRBV29-1,TGCAGCGTTGAACAACAGGGGGAGAAAGGCTACACCTTC,CSVEQQGEKGYTF
TRBJ1-4,many,-,TRBV11-2,TGTGCCAGCAGCTTAAGGGAAAAACTGTTTTTT,CASSLREKLFF
TRBJ2-2,-,-,TRBV9,TGTGCCAGCAGCGCCCGGACTAACTTGAACACCGGGGAGCTGTTTTTT,CASSARTNLNTGELFF
TRBJ1-1,many,-,TRBV29-1,TGCAGCGTTGCACTTTCAGGCGCTGAAGCTTTCTTT,CSVALSGAEAFF
TRBJ1-6,-,TRBD1,TRBV10-2,TGCGCCAGCAGTGAGGAGACAGGGTCTTCACCCCTCCACTTT,CASSEETGSSPLHF
TRBJ2-5,many,-,TRBV24-1,TGTGCCACCAGTGATTTGGAGACCCAGTACTTC,CATSDLETQYF
TRBJ2-5,-,-,TRBV19,TGTGCCAGTAGTCTAGACCGCTTTGATGACCAGTACTTC,CASSLDRFDDQYF
TRBJ1-1,few,-,TRBV10-3,TGTGCCATCAGACGGCCGAACACTGAAGCTTTCTTT,CAIRRPNTEAFF
TRBJ1-1,many,TRBD1,TRBV13,TGTGCCAGCAGCTTTGGGACAGGGGGAGATGCTTTCTTT,CASSFGTGGDAFF
TRBJ1-4,-,TRBD1,TRBV15,TGTGCCACCTCACGGGACAGGGTAACAACTAATGAAAAACTGTTTTTT,CATSRDRVTTNEKLFF